The table lists the clone carrying this TCR beta chain with a few counts. Its antigen remains unknown. A template switching step contributed a universal primer site, while unique molecular identifiers were present in the cDNA. A single record per CDR3 protein comes from TCRdb applying MiXCR to the 5' RACE reads. The sample contains some 790,000 distinct CDR3 sequences, roughly 20% of which appear only once. These data come from a study of identical twins. General observations from the study: With beta out-of-frame sequences, excess sharing by twins was weaker.

Looked up from germline, CDR1 is MGHDK and CDR2 is SYGVNS. V lost 8 bases to trimming and J lost 3 bases, with 10 bases between them. The CDR3 is made up of 13 amino acids. This sample was shared with a second study, whose subject was T cells expressing NK-cell markers. This second study notes: For several donors, these clonotypes were likewise the leading ones in the CD3+CD56-NKG2C+ fraction.

Source material: PBMCs. The source of this sequence is a woman between 18 and 29 years old in good health. The chain couples TRBV25-1 to TRBJ2-2; D is undetermined. DNA for the CDR3: TGTGCCAGCCGACCCAGCGACACCGGGGAGCTGTTTTTT. The encoded protein is CASRPSDTGELFF. The full variable domain, its missing parts supplied by reference TRBV25-1 and TRBJ2-2, is EADIYQTPRYLVIGTGKKITLECSQTMGHDKMYWYQQDPGMELHLIHYSYGVNSTEKGDLSSESTVSRIRTEHFPLTLESARPSHTSQYLCASRPSDTGELFFGEGSRLTVL.